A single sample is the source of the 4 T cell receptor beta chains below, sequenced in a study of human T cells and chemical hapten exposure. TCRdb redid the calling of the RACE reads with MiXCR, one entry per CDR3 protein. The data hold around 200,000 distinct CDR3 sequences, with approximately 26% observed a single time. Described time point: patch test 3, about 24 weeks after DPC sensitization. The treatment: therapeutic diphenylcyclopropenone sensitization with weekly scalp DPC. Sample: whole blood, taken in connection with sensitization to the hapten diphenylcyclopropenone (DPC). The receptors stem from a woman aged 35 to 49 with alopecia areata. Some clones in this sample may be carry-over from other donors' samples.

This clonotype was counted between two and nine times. DNA for the CDR3: TGCGCCAGCAGCTCTACTAGCTTAAATACGCAGTATTTT. Amino acid sequence: CASSSTSLNTQYF. This rearrangement joins TRBV5-1 to TRBJ2-3, with a weak D call TRBD2 (6 bases). Per germline, CDR1 SGHRS and CDR2 YFSETQ. V was trimmed by 3 bases and J by 7 bases, leaving 12 bases between them. This CDR3 comprises 13 residues.

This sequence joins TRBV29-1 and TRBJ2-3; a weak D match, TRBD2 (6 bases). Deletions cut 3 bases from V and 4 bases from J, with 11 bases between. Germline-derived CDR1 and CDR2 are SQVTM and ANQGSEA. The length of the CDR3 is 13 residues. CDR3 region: CSVDPPGADTQYF. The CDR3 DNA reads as TGCAGCGTTGACCCCCCGGGGGCAGATACGCAGTATTTT.

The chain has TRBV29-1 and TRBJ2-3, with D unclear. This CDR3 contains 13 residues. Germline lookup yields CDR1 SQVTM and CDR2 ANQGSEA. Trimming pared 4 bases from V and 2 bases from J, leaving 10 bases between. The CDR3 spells CSVVGRITDTQYF. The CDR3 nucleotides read TGCAGCGTTGTCGGGCGGATCACAGATACGCAGTATTTT.

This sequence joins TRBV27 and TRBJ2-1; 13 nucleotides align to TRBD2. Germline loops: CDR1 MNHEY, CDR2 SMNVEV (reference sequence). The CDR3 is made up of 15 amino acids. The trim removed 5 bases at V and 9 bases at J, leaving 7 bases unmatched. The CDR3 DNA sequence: TGTGCCAGCAGTCCAGGACTAGCGGGAGTCACTGAGCAGTTCTTC. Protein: CASSPGLAGVTEQFF.